This TCR beta chain is from a study of vaccination and CD4 T cells after COVID-19. Treatment noted: roughly 10-day PBMC culture with coronavirus spike peptide pools or control peptides (ViraFEST assay). To note about this clonotype: Its matching antigen is unknown.

The CDR3 is 13 residues long. V was trimmed by 3 bases and J by 4 bases, leaving 9 bases between them. Cultured CD4+ T cell DNA underwent sequencing with the Oncomine TCR Beta short-read assay. MiXCR was run by TCRdb on the PCR reads, yielding one entry per CDR3 protein. The data show under 9,500 distinct CDR3 sequences, with 50% to 70% seen just once and roughly a third held by the top ten. The sample taken for sequencing was CD4+ T cells from blood, cultured in vitro. The rearrangement links TRBV12-3 or TRBV12-4 to TRBJ2-5, with D possibly being TRBD2 (5 bases). This TCR was sampled from a human donor who had recovered from COVID-19. The CDR3 nucleotides read TGTGCCAGCAGTTTCAGAGGGAGAGAGACCCAGTACTTC. Translation: CASSFRGRETQYF.